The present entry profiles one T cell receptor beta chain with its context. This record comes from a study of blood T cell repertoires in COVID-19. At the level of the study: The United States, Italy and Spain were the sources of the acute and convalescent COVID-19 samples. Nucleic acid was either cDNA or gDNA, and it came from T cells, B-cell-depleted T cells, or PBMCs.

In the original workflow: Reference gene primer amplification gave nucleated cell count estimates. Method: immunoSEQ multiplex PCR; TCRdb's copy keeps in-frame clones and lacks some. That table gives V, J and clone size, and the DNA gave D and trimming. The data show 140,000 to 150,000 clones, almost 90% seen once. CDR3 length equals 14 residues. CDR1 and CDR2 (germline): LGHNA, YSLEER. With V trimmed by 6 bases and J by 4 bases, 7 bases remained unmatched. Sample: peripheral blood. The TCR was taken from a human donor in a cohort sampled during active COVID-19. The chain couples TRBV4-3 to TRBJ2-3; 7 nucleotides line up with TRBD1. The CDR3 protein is CASRQRQGPDTQYF. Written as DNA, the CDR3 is TGCGCCAGCAGACAAAGACAGGGTCCAGATACGCAGTATTTT.